This paragraph covers one TCR beta chain sequence. This entry is derived from a study of blood T cells in healthy people across ages. With 0 bases clipped from V and 2 bases from J, the junction kept 11 bases outside the gene matches. Germline V gene data show CDR1 as LGHNA and CDR2 as YSLEER. This CDR3 is 20 amino acids long. A J-beta primer mix and a sample-barcoded 5' primer were used in a second PCR of roughly 7 to 12 cycles. Tagging of each cDNA molecule was performed by a template-switch adaptor with 12 random nucleotides. TCRdb re-analysed the 5' RACE reads in MiXCR, keeping a single row per CDR3 protein. The sample holds some 1,500,000 distinct CDR3 sequences, approximately 43% seen once.

Material: blood. The chain combines TRBV4-3 with TRBJ1-6; 9 bases line up with TRBD1. This clonotype was sampled from a woman aged 18 to 35 in good health. Here the CDR3 DNA reads TGCGCCAGCAGCCAAGACGTCCTGGGACAGGGAAGGACCTATAATTCACCCCTCCACTTT. Translation gives CASSQDVLGQGRTYNSPLHF.